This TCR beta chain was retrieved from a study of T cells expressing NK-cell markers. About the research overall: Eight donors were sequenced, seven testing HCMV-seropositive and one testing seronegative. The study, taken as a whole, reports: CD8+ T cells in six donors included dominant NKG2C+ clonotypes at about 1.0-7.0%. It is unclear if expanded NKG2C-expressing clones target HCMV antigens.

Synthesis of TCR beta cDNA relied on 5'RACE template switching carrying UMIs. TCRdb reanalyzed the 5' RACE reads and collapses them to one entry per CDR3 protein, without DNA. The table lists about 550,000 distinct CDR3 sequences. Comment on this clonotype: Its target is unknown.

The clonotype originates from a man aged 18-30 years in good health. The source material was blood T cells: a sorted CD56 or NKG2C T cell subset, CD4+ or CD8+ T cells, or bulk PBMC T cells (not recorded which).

The CDR3 region is CASSQAGLAGETYEQFF. The chain joins TRBV4-3 to TRBJ2-1; the D gene TCRdb calls, TRBD2, cannot be checked with no DNA. The CDR3 spans 17 residues. The germline V gene has CDR1 LGHNA and CDR2 YSLEER.